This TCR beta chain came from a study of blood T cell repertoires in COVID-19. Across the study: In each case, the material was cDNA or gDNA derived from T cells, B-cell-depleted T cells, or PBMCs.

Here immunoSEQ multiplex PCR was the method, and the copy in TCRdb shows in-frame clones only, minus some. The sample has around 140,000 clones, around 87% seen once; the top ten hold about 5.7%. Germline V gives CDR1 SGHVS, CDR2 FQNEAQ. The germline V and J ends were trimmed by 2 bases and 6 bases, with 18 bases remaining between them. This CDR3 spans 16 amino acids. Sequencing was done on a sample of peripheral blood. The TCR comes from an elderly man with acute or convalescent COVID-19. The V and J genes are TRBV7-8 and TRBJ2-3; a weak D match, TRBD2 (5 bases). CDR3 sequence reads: CASSLQASTPRDTQYF. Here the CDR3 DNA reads TGTGCCAGCAGCTTACAGGCTAGCACCCCGCGGGATACGCAGTATTTT.